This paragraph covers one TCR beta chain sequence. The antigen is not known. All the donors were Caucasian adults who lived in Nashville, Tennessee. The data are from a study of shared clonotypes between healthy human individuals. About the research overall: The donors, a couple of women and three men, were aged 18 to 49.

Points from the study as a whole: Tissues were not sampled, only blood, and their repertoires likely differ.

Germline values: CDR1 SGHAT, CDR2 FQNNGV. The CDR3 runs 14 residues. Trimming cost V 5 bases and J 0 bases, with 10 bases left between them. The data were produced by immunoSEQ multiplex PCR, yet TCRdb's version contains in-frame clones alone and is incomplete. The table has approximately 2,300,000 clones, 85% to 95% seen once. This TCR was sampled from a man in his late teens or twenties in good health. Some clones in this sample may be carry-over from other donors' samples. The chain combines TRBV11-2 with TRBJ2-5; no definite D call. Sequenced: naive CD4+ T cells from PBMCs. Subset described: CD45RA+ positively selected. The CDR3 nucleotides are TGTGCCAGCAGCCCAGGAGAGTACCAAGAGACCCAGTACTTC. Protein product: CASSPGEYQETQYF.